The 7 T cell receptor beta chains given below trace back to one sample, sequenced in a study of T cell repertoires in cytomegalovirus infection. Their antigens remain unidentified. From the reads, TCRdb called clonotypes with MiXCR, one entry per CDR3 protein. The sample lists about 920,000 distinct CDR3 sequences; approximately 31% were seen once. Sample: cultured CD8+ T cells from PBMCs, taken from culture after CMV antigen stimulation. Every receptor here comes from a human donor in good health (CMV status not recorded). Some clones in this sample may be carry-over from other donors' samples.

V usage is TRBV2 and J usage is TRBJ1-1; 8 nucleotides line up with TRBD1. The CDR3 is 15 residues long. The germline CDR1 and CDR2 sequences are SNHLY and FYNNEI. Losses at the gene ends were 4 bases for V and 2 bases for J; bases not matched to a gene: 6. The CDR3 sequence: CASSAPDRANTEAFF. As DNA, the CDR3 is TGTGCCAGCAGTGCACCGGACAGGGCAAACACTGAAGCTTTCTTT.

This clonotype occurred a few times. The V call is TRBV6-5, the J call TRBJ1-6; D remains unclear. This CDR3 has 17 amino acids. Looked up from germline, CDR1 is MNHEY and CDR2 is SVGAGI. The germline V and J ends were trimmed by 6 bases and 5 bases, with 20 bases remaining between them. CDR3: CASRVWLRTGNNSPLHF. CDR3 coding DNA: TGTGCCAGCAGAGTTTGGTTGCGGACCGGCAATAATTCACCCCTCCACTTT.

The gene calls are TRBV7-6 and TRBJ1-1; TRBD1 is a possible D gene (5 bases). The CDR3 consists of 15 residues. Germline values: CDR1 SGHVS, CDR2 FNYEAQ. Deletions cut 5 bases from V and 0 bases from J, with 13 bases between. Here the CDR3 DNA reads TGTGCCAGCAGCCAGGGAGGTATAATGAACACTGAAGCTTTCTTT. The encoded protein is CASSQGGIMNTEAFF.

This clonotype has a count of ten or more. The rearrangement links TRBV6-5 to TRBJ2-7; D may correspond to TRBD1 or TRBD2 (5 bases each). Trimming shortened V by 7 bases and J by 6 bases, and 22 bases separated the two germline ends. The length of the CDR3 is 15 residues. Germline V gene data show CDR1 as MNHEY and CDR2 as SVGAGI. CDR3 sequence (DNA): TGTGCCAGCACTCTCGGGGCAGGTGAATTTGGCGAGCAGTACTTC. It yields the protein CASTLGAGEFGEQYF.

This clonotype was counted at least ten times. CDR3 amino acids: CASSYSPNRATNEKLFF. For the CDR3, the DNA is TGTGCCAGCAGTTACTCCCCAAATCGTGCAACTAATGAAAAACTGTTTTTT. The chain joins TRBV6-6 to TRBJ1-4; D call uncertain. Per the germline V gene, CDR1 is MNHNY and CDR2 is SVGAGI (reference sequence). There are 17 residues in the CDR3. V lost 0 bases and J lost 0, with 11 bases in between.

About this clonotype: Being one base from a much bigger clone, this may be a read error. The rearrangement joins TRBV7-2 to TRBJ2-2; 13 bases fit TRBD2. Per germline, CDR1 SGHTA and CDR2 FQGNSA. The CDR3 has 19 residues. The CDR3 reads CAGSLAPLGLAGEGGELFF. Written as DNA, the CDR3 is TGTGCCGGCAGCTTAGCACCACTCGGACTAGCGGGGGAGGGCGGGGAGCTGTTTTTT. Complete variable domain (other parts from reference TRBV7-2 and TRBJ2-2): GAGVSQSPSNKVTEKGKDVELRCDPISGHTALYWYRQSLGQGLEFLIYFQGNSAPDKSGLPSDRFSAERTGGSVSTLTIQRTQQEDSAVYLCAGSLAPLGLAGEGGELFFGEGSRLTVL.

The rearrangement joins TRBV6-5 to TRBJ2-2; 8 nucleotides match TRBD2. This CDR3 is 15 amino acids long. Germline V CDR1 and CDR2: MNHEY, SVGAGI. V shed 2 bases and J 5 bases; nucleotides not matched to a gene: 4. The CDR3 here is CASSYPPGGTGELFF. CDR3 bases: TGTGCCAGCAGTTACCCTCCGGGGGGGACCGGGGAGCTGTTTTTT.